A single sample gave rise to the 32 T cell receptor beta chains below, sequenced in a study of graft-versus-host responses after intestinal transplantation. Clones were read by immunoSEQ multiplex PCR, and TCRdb kept only the in-frame ones, dropping some. The table lists under 95,000 clones, roughly 90% of them singletons, with roughly 2.6% in the top ten. No antigen is known for these receptors. The sequences come from unstimulated CD8+ T cells sorted from spleen or lymph node cells, collected before intestinal transplant. These receptors originate from a human donor who received an intestinal transplant.

The chain carries TRBV7-2 and TRBJ1-6; weak D call: TRBD1 (5 bases). The CDR3 is 13 residues long. The germline V gene has CDR1 SGHTA and CDR2 FQGNSA. V gave up 0 bases and J gave up 8 bases, with 5 bases separating them. CDR3 sequence (DNA): TGTGCCAGCAGCTTAGCAGGGGATTCACCCCTCCACTTT. Translated: CASSLAGDSPLHF.

The chain recombines TRBV28 with TRBJ1-4, with 8 bases that match TRBD1. V dropped 6 bases and J dropped 5; count of bases not matched to a gene: 8. Germline CDR1 and CDR2: MDHEN and SYDVKM. This CDR3 region has 15 residues. The CDR3 reads CASRPTGGLNEKLFF. In nucleotides, the CDR3 is TGTGCCAGCAGACCCACAGGGGGATTAAATGAAAAACTGTTTTTT.

The chain combines TRBV7-8 with TRBJ2-7, with TRBD1 as a possible D gene (6 bases). CDR3 length: 14 amino acids. With 1 base removed from V and 3 bases from J, the gap between germline ends came to 10 bases. CDR1 and CDR2 (germline): SGHVS, FQNEAQ. In DNA form, the CDR3 reads TGTGCCAGCAGCTTAGTTCCAGGGGTCTACGAGCAGTACTTC. Amino acids: CASSLVPGVYEQYF.

The chain employs TRBV15 and TRBJ1-1, with TRBD1 matching over 12 bases. This CDR3 is built from 16 residues. V gave up 8 bases and J gave up 0 bases; unmatched junction bases: 7. CDR1 and CDR2 from the germline V gene are LNHNV and YYDKDF (reference sequence). The CDR3 is CATGDRGPPMNTEAFF. CDR3 coding DNA: TGTGCCACCGGGGACAGGGGGCCCCCAATGAACACTGAAGCTTTCTTT.

A single count supports this clone. The chain links TRBV7-8 to TRBJ1-5, with a weak D call TRBD1 (5 bases). V lost 8 bases to trimming and J lost 3 bases, with 17 bases between them. The CDR3 sequence is 15 residues long. Germline loops: CDR1 SGHVS, CDR2 FQNEAQ. CDR3 sequence: CASVQYGGINQPQHF. CDR3 in DNA: TGTGCCAGCGTTCAATACGGGGGGATCAATCAGCCCCAGCATTTT.

The rearrangement links TRBV7-6 to TRBJ2-2, with 11 bases fitting TRBD2. The germline CDR1 and CDR2 sequences are SGHVS and FNYEAQ. Unmatched junction bases numbered 13, after V lost 2 bases and J lost 5 bases. The CDR3 runs 19 residues. CDR3 sequence (DNA): TGTGCCAGCAGCTTAATTACTAGCGGGAGCCCTTGGAGAACCGGGGAGCTGTTTTTT. Its translation is CASSLITSGSPWRTGELFF.

V and J are TRBV6-5 and TRBJ2-7; 7 nucleotides align to TRBD2. V dropped 5 bases and J dropped 3; count of bases not matched to a gene: 4. Germline V lookup: CDR1 MNHEY, CDR2 SVGAGI. This CDR3 contains 13 residues. Here the CDR3 reads CASSTGTNYEQYF. For the CDR3, the DNA is TGTGCCAGCAGTACCGGGACTAACTACGAGCAGTACTTC.

The rearrangement uses TRBV4-1 and TRBJ2-7; 9 nucleotides align to TRBD1. This CDR3 is built from 17 residues. Trimming removed 3 bases from V and 10 bases from J; junction bases left unmatched: 19. Germline values: CDR1 MGHRA, CDR2 YSYEKL. The CDR3 nucleotides read TGCGCCAGCAGCCACCCTAAGTCCCGGGACAGGGTCCTCGTACAGTACTTC. It specifies CASSHPKSRDRVLVQYF.

This chain joins TRBV6-5 and TRBJ2-1; 8 bases agree with TRBD1. The CDR3 consists of 15 residues. Germline lookup yields CDR1 MNHEY and CDR2 SVGAGI. The V segment lost 6 bases and the J segment 2 bases; nucleotides outside the gene matches: 6. The CDR3 protein is CASSTGTGTYNEQFF. The CDR3 bases are TGTGCCAGCAGCACCGGGACAGGTACCTACAATGAGCAGTTCTTC.

CDR3 DNA: TGCGCCAGCAGCCCCTTAGTACAAGGGGGCGGTCGTTCAGAGACCCAGTACTTC. This gives the protein CASSPLVQGGGRSETQYF. The chain links TRBV4-1 to TRBJ2-5; 7 bases match TRBD1. J lost 4 bases, V lost 4 bases, and 18 bases had no gene match. The CDR3 runs to 18 residues. Looked up from germline, CDR1 is MGHRA and CDR2 is YSYEKL.

The chain carries TRBV19 and TRBJ2-3; TRBD1 is a possible D gene (5 bases). This CDR3 has 17 amino acids. Germline values: CDR1 LNHDA, CDR2 SQIVND (reference sequence). V was clipped by 5 bases and J by 2 bases, with 20 bases between them. The CDR3 here is CASSDGAGIILTDTQYF. The CDR3 DNA is TGTGCCAGTAGTGATGGGGCAGGGATAATCCTCACAGATACGCAGTATTTT. Variable domain in full (rest from reference TRBV19 and TRBJ2-3): DGGITQSPKYLFRKEGQNVTLSCEQNLNHDAMYWYRQDPGQGLRLIYYSQIVNDFQKGDIAEGYSVSREKKESFPLTVTSAQKNPTAFYLCASSDGAGIILTDTQYFGPGTRLTVL.

This clone has only a few counts. It may be a read error: a sequence one base away is much more abundant. The sample holds other DNA sequences that translate to the same CDR3. The V call is TRBV4-1, the J call TRBJ2-3, with D unclear. Germline CDR1 reads MGHRA; CDR2 reads YSYEKL. This CDR3 contains 14 residues. V lost 0 bases to trimming and J lost 2 bases, with 6 bases between them. Here the CDR3 reads CASSQEADTDTQYF. CDR3 in DNA: TGCGCCAGCAGCCAAGAGGCCGACACAGATACGCAGTATTTT.

This clone was seen just once. The chain uses TRBV5-1 and TRBJ2-3; 9 positions agree with TRBD2. V dropped 5 bases and J dropped 1; count of bases not matched to a gene: 5. There are 15 residues in the CDR3. Germline V gene sequence: CDR1 SGHRS, CDR2 YFSETQ. As DNA, the CDR3 is TGCGCCAGCAGGATACCTAGCGGGGGCACAGATACGCAGTATTTT. As protein: CASRIPSGGTDTQYF.

J is TRBJ2-7 and V is TRBV6-1, with 16 bases lining up with TRBD2. V lost 2 bases, J lost 6 bases, and 10 bases stayed unmatched. CDR3 length equals 18 residues. Germline V gene sequence: CDR1 MNHNS, CDR2 SASEGT. The CDR3 loop reads CASSEWGLAGGPISEQYF. The CDR3 DNA is TGTGCCAGCAGTGAATGGGGACTAGCGGGAGGGCCGATCTCCGAGCAGTACTTC.

The rearrangement uses TRBV6-1 and TRBJ2-1; 10 bases match TRBD2. CDR1 and CDR2 from the germline V gene are MNHNS and SASEGT. The CDR3 is 18 amino acids. The junction had 11 bases not matched to a gene; V was cut back by 3 bases and J by 3 bases. CDR3 in DNA: TGTGCCAGCAGTGAGCTAAGAAGCGGGAGGGGTTTCTACAATGAGCAGTTCTTC. Translation gives CASSELRSGRGFYNEQFF.

Turning to this clone: The sample has other DNA sequences that encode this CDR3 too. The rearrangement joins TRBV7-8 to TRBJ1-6; D may be TRBD1 (5 bases). The V gene lost 5 bases and the J gene lost 3 bases, with 14 bases spanning the gap. This CDR3 spans 16 amino acids. The germline V gene encodes CDR1 SGHVS and CDR2 FQNEAQ. CDR3 nucleotides: TGTGCCAGCAGCCCGGTGGGGGGTTTCTATAATTCACCCCTCCACTTT. This translates into CASSPVGGFYNSPLHF.

The V call is TRBV27, the J call TRBJ2-1; 9 bases match TRBD2. V shed 8 bases, J shed 3 bases, and the junction held 8 bases outside the gene matches. CDR1 and CDR2 (germline): MNHEY, SMNVEV (reference sequence). This CDR3 has 15 residues. The CDR3 coding sequence is TGTGCCAGCGCCCTGGGTAGCGGGGGCTACAATGAGCAGTTCTTC. Its translation is CASALGSGGYNEQFF.

This clone appeared a few times. The chain links TRBV19 to TRBJ2-6, with D hard to call. The germline V gene encodes CDR1 LNHDA and CDR2 SQIVND (reference sequence). Trimming took off 5 bases at V and 0 bases at J, with 8 bases between the two ends. This CDR3 is 15 amino acids long. CDR3 region: CASSLWSSGANVLTF. The CDR3 DNA sequence: TGTGCCAGTAGTCTCTGGAGCTCTGGGGCCAACGTCCTGACTTTC.

V usage is TRBV14 and J usage is TRBJ2-3, with D perhaps matching TRBD2 (7 bases). CDR3 length equals 15 residues. Trimming cost V 1 base and J 4 bases, with 12 bases left between them. CDR1 SGHDN and CDR2 FVKESK come from the germline V gene. The CDR3 DNA reads as TGTGCCAGCAGCCAAGCCGGGGGGCCCTCAGATACGCAGTATTTT. This translates into CASSQAGGPSDTQYF. Full variable domain (missing parts from reference TRBV14 and TRBJ2-3): EAGVTQFPSHSVIEKGQTVTLRCDPISGHDNLYWYRRVMGKEIKFLLHFVKESKQDESGMPNNRFLAERTGGTYSTLKVQPAELEDSGVYFCASSQAGGPSDTQYFGPGTRLTVL.

The chain employs TRBV27 and TRBJ2-7; 7 nucleotides line up with TRBD1. CDR3 size: 15 residues. Germline-derived CDR1 and CDR2 are MNHEY and SMNVEV (reference sequence). V shed 2 bases, J shed 6 bases, and the junction held 10 bases outside the gene matches. CDR3 nucleotides: TGTGCCAGCAGTTTAAGGGACAGTGTTGTGAGCGAGCAGTACTTC. Translating it yields CASSLRDSVVSEQYF.

This clone came up once. This chain links TRBV13 with TRBJ2-7; the match to TRBD1 covers 7 bases. Trimming cost V 0 bases and J 2 bases; bases outside gene matches: 1. CDR1 and CDR2 (germline): PRHDT, FYEKMQ (reference sequence). The CDR3 contains 14 residues. DNA for the CDR3: TGTGCCAGCAGCTTAGGCGACAGGGCCTACGAGCAGTACTTC. Its protein product is CASSLGDRAYEQYF.

This CDR3 reads CASSSTSFSTRYEQYF. The CDR3 DNA sequence: TGTGCCAGCAGCTCTACCTCCTTTAGTACTAGGTACGAGCAGTACTTC. This chain uses TRBV13 with TRBJ2-7; D may be TRBD2 (5 bases). Per the germline V gene, CDR1 is PRHDT and CDR2 is FYEKMQ (reference sequence). Trimming shortened V by 4 bases and J by 4 bases, and 20 bases separated the two germline ends. The CDR3 spans 16 residues.

V and J are TRBV27 and TRBJ2-7; the D gene is possibly TRBD1 (6 bases). Germline CDR1 and CDR2: MNHEY and SMNVEV (reference sequence). This CDR3 spans 14 amino acids. Trimming removed 8 bases from V and 0 bases from J, with 14 bases in between. This chain's CDR3 is CASGSGGYSYEQYF. The CDR3, as DNA: TGTGCCAGCGGCTCTGGGGGCTACTCCTACGAGCAGTACTTC.

The CDR3 nucleotides are TGTGCCACCAGCAGAGATCGGGGGGGGGCTAATGAAAAACTGTTTTTT. It yields the protein CATSRDRGGANEKLFF. This chain links TRBV15 with TRBJ1-4; D is perhaps TRBD1 (5 bases). This CDR3 is 16 amino acids long. V lost 0 bases to trimming and J lost 3 bases, with 11 bases between them. Germline V gene sequence: CDR1 LNHNV, CDR2 YYDKDF (reference sequence).

This chain joins TRBV5-1 and TRBJ1-5; D perhaps matches TRBD1 (6 bases). In germline, CDR1 is SGHRS, CDR2 YFSETQ. Trimming shortened V by 0 bases and J by 4 bases, and 8 bases separated the two germline ends. The CDR3 loop spans 14 amino acids. CDR3 sequence (DNA): TGCGCCAGCAGCTTGGTAGGGGGAAATCAGCCCCAGCATTTT. Residues: CASSLVGGNQPQHF. Variable domain in full (rest from reference TRBV5-1 and TRBJ1-5): KAGVTQTPRYLIKTRGQQVTLSCSPISGHRSVSWYQQTPGQGLQFLFEYFSETQRNKGNFPGRFSGRQFSNSRSEMNVSTLELGDSALYLCASSLVGGNQPQHFGDGTRLSIL.

The gene calls are TRBV9 and TRBJ1-5, with no clear D. CDR1 and CDR2 from the germline V gene are SGDLS and YYNGEE. V was clipped by 2 bases and J by 7 bases, with 10 bases between them. The CDR3 is made up of 13 amino acids. The CDR3 region has the DNA TGTGCCAGCAGCGTCGATGACTCCCAGCCCCAGCATTTT. Its translation is CASSVDDSQPQHF.

The chain uses TRBV15 and TRBJ1-1, with a tentative D call TRBD1 (5 bases). V lost 7 bases and J 1 base, leaving 19 bases between the germline ends. The CDR3 totals 16 residues. The germline V gene has CDR1 LNHNV and CDR2 YYDKDF (reference sequence). The CDR3 DNA reads TGTGCCACCAACCAGTCGGGGGGGAAATGGAACACTGAAGCTTTCTTT. It translates to CATNQSGGKWNTEAFF.

The rearrangement uses TRBV9 and TRBJ2-7, with TRBD1 matching over 7 bases. J was trimmed by 7 bases and V by 4 bases; bases with no gene match: 14. The CDR3 has 15 amino acids. Germline-derived CDR1 and CDR2 are SGDLS and YYNGEE. CDR3 in DNA: TGTGCCAGCAGCCCCTTTCTACAGGGGAAGGGGGAGCAGTACTTC. Translating it yields CASSPFLQGKGEQYF.

The V and J genes are TRBV4-1 and TRBJ1-4; tentatively, D is TRBD1 (5 bases). The CDR3 has 15 amino acids. Trimming took 4 bases from V and 7 from J, leaving 16 bases between them. Germline V lookup: CDR1 MGHRA, CDR2 YSYEKL. CDR3 bases: TGCGCCAGCAGCCTAAAGGGGCTATTAATTGAAAAACTGTTTTTT. Translation gives CASSLKGLLIEKLFF.

This clone was observed once. The CDR3 reads CASSPGLAGVRGEQFF. For the CDR3, the DNA is TGTGCCAGCAGTCCGGGACTAGCGGGAGTCAGGGGTGAGCAGTTCTTC. The V call is TRBV11-2, the J call TRBJ2-1; TRBD2 matches at 14 bases. Germline V CDR1 and CDR2: SGHAT, FQNNGV. The CDR3 is made up of 16 amino acids. Germline trimming cut 6 bases from V and 9 bases from J; bases unmatched to any gene: 10.

This chain connects TRBV18 to TRBJ2-7; 7 nucleotides agree with TRBD1. J lost 2 bases, V lost 0 bases, and 7 bases had no gene match. This CDR3 has 16 amino acids. Per the germline V gene, CDR1 is KGHSH and CDR2 is LQKENI. The chain's CDR3 is CASSPPWGTVPYEQYF. CDR3 in DNA: TGTGCCAGCTCACCACCATGGGGGACAGTCCCCTACGAGCAGTACTTC.

On this clone itself: Sequence at one end of the junction differs from germline and may be a read error. The rearrangement uses TRBV7-7 and TRBJ2-5; 9 bases match TRBD1. This CDR3 contains 17 residues. Germline V gives CDR1 SSHAT, CDR2 FNYEAQ (reference sequence). In DNA, the CDR3 is TGTGCTAGCAGCTTAGCCCGCGGGACAGGGCCCCCAGAGACCCAGTACTTC. Translated: CASSLARGTGPPETQYF.